This T cell receptor beta chain was recorded in a study of T cells in Graves' hyperthyroidism and ophthalmopathy. Across the whole study: It was at initial diagnosis, before any treatment, that peripheral blood was collected. Whole-study findings and limits: Classification by a 13 V-J model distinguished ophthalmopathy from stable hyperthyroidism. The model identified upcoming ophthalmopathy a median around 6 months ahead of onset.

RNA transcripts yielded amplified TCR beta CDR3 regions. HTBI primers were employed in a first-round RT-PCR of the TCR CDR3. MiXCR, run by TCRdb on the multiplex PCR reads, gives a single entry per CDR3 protein. Of more than 300,000 distinct CDR3 sequences in the sample, roughly 15% were seen once. This clonotype was observed many times. Its antigen remains unidentified. Hyperthyroidism patients were newly diagnosed, had disease duration under 2 months, and were aged 18 to 65 years. This CDR3 has 14 amino acids. Trimming stripped 3 bases from V and 3 bases from J, with 11 bases between. In germline, CDR1 is SEHNR, CDR2 FQNEAQ (reference sequence).

The chain carries TRBV7-9 and TRBJ1-1; D is uncertain. The receptor was isolated from a woman in her thirties with Graves' hyperthyroidism that later progressed to Graves' ophthalmopathy. The specimen was blood. In nucleotides, the CDR3 is TGTGCCAGCAGCTTGTCCAGGATTGACACTGAAGCTTTCTTT. Translation: CASSLSRIDTEAFF.